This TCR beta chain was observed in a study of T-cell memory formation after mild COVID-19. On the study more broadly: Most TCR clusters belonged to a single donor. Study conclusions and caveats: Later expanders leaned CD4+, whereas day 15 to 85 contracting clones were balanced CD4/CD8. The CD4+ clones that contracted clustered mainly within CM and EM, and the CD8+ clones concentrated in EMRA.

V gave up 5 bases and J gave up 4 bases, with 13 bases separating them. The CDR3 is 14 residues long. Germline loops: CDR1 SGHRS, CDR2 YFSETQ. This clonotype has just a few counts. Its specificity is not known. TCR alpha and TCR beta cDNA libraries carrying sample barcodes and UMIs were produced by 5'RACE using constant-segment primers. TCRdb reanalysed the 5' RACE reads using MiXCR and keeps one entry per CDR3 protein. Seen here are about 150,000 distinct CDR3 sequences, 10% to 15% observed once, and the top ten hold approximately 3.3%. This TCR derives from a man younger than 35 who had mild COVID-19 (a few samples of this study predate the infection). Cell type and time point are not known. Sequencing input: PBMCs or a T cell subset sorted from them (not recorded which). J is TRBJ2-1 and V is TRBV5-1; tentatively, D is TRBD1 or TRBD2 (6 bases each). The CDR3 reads CASSSSGAYNEQFF. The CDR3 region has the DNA TGCGCCAGCAGTAGTTCGGGGGCTTACAATGAGCAGTTCTTC. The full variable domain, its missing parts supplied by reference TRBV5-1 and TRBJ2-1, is KAGVTQTPRYLIKTRGQQVTLSCSPISGHRSVSWYQQTPGQGLQFLFEYFSETQRNKGNFPGRFSGRQFSNSRSEMNVSTLELGDSALYLCASSSSGAYNEQFFGPGTRLTVL.